The clone carrying this T cell receptor (beta chain) was counted ten times or more. Through Arm-PCR of CDR3 regions and iRepertoire HTBI primers, TCR beta libraries were built. TCRdb ran MiXCR on the multiplex PCR reads and lists one entry per CDR3 protein. The sample lists approximately 540,000 distinct CDR3 sequences; more than 10% were seen once. V lost 6 bases to trimming and J lost 1 base; unmatched junction nucleotides: 8. CDR1 and CDR2 from the germline V gene are MNHNS and SASEGT. There are 17 residues in the CDR3. The data stem from a study of regulatory T cells in long-lasting Graves disease. Noted time point: newly diagnosed GD, antithyroid drugs for less than 3 months. PBMCs provided the RNA from which the TCR library was made. These data were also reused for a study on T cells in Graves' hyperthyroidism and ophthalmopathy.

V usage is TRBV6-1 and J usage is TRBJ2-7, with 14 positions matching TRBD2. The receptor was isolated from a woman under 40 with Graves disease. The source material was peripheral blood mononuclear cells (PBMCs), sampled at new diagnosis, from a patient treated with antithyroid drugs. The CDR3 region has the DNA TGTGCCAGCAGCATCGGGACTAGCGGGAGAGTTTCCTACGAGCAGTACTTC. Its translation: CASSIGTSGRVSYEQYF.